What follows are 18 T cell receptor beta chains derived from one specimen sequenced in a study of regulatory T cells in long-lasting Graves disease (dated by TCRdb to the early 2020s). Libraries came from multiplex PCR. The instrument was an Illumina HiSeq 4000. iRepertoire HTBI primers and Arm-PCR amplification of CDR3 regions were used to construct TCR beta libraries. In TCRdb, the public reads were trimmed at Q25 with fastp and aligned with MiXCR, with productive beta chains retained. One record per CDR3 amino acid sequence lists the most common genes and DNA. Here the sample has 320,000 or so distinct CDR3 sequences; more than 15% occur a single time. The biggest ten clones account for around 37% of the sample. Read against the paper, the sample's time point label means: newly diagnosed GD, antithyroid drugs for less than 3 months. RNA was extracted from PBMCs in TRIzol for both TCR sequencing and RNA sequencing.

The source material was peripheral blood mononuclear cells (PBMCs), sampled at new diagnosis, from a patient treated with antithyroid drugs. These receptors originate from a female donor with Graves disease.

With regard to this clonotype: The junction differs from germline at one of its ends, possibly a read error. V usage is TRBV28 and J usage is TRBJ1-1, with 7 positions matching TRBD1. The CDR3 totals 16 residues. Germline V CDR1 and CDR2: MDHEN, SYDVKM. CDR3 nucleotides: TGTGCCAGCAGTTCACCTTACGCAGGGGGTAGCACTGAAGCCTTCTTT. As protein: CASSSPYAGGSTEAFF.

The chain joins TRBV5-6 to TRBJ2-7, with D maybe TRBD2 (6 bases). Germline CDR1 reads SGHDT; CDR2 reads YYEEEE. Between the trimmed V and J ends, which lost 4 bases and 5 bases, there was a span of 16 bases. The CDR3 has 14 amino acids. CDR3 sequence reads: CASSGRDGYDEQYF. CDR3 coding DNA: TGTGCCAGCAGCGGGCGGGACGGGTACGACGAGCAGTACTTC.

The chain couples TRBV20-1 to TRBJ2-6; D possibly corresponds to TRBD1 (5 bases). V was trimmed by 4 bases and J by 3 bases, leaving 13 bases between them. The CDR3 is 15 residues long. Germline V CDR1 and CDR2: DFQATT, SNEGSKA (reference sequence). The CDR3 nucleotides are TGCAGTGCTAAGGGGTGGGCAGATGGGGCCAACGTCCTGACTTTC. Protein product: CSAKGWADGANVLTF.

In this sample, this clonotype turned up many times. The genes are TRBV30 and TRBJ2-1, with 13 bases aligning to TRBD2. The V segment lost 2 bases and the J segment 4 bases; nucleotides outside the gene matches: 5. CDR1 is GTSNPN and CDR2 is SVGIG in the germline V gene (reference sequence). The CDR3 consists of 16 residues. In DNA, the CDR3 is TGTGCCTGGAGTCCCGGGACTAGCGGGGTTTACAATGAGCAGTTCTTC. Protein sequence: CAWSPGTSGVYNEQFF.

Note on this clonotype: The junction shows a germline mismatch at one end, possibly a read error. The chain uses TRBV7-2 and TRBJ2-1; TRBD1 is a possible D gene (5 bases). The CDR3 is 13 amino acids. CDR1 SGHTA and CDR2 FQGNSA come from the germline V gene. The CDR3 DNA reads TGTGCCAGCAGCTTAGGACAGCAGGATGAGCAATTCTTC. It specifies CASSLGQQDEQFF.

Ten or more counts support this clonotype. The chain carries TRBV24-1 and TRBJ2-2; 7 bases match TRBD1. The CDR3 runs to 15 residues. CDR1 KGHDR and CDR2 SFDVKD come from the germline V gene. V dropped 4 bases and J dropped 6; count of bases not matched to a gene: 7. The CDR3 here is CATSEVQGLPGELFF. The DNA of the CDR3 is TGTGCCACCAGTGAGGTACAGGGGTTACCCGGGGAGCTGTTTTTT.

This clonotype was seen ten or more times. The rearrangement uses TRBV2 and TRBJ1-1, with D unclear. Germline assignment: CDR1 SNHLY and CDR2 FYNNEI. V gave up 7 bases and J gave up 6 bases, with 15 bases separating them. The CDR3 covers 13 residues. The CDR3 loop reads CASTPRGNPEAFF. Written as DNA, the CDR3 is TGTGCCAGCACCCCACGGGGAAATCCTGAAGCTTTCTTT.

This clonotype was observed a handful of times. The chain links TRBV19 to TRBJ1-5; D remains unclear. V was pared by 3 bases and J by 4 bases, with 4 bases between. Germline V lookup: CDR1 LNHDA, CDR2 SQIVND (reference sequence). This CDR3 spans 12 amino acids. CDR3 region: CASSIENQPQHF. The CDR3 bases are TGTGCCAGTAGTATCGAGAATCAGCCCCAGCATTTT.

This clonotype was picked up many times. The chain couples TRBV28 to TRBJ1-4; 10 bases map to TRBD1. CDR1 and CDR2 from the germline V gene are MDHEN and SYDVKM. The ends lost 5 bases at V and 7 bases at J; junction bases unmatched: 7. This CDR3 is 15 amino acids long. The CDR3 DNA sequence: TGTGCCAGCAGTCTGGAGACAGGGGGCGGTGAAAAACTGTTTTTT. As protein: CASSLETGGGEKLFF.

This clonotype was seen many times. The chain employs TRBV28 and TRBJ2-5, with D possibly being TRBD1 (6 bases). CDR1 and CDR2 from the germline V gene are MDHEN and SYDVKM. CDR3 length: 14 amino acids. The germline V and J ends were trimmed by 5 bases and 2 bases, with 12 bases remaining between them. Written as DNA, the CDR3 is TGTGCCAGCAGTCCCCCAGGGGCACAAGAGACCCAGTACTTC. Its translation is CASSPPGAQETQYF.

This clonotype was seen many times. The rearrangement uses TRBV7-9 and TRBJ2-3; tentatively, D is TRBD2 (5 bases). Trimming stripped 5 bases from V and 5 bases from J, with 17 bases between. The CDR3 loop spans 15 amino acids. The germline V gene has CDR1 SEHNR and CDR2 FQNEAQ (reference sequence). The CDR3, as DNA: TGTGCCAGCAGCCTAATTGGTGGGAGTGGAGATACGCAGTATTTT. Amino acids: CASSLIGGSGDTQYF.

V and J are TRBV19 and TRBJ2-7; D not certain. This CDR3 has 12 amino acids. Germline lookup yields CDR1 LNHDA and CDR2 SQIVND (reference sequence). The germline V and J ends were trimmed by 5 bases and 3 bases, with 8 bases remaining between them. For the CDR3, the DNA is TGTGCCAGTAGTTCGGCTAACTACGAGCAGTACTTC. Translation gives CASSSANYEQYF.

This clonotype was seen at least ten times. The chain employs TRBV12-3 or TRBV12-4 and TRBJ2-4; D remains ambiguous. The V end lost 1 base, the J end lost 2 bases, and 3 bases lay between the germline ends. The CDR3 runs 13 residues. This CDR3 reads CASSLGPKNIQYF. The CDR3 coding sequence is TGTGCCAGCAGTTTAGGTCCCAAAAACATTCAGTACTTC.

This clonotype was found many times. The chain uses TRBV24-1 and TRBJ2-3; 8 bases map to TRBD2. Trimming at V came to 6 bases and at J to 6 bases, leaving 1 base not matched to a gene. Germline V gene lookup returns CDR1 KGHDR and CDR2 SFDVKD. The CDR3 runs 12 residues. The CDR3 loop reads CATSRGRDTQYF. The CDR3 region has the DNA TGTGCCACCAGTCGCGGGAGGGATACGCAGTATTTT.

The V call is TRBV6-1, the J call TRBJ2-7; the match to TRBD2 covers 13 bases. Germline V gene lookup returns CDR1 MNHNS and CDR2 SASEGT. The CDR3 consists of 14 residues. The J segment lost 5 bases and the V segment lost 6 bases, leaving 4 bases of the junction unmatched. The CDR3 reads CASRGLAGSHEQYF. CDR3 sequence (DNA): TGTGCCAGCAGGGGACTAGCGGGATCCCACGAGCAGTACTTC.

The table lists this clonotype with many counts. The CDR3 reads CSANRDGGDEQFF. The CDR3 DNA follows: TGCAGTGCTAACAGGGACGGAGGGGATGAGCAGTTCTTC. The chain carries TRBV20-1 and TRBJ2-1, with D perhaps assigned TRBD1 or TRBD2 (6 bases each). The V and J ends lost 4 bases and 8 bases respectively, with 15 bases between them. Germline V gives CDR1 DFQATT, CDR2 SNEGSKA (reference sequence). There are 13 residues in the CDR3.

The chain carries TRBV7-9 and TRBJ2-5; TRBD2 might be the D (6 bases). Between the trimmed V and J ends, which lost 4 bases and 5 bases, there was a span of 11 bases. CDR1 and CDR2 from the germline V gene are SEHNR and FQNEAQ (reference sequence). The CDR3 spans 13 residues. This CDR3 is CASSSGEVETQYF. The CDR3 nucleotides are TGTGCCAGCAGCTCCGGGGAGGTGGAGACCCAGTACTTC.

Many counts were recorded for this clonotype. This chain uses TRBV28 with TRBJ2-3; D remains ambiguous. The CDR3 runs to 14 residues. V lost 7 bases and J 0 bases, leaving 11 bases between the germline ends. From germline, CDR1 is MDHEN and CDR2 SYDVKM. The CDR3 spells CASTPLKSTDTQYF. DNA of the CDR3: TGTGCCAGCACCCCTTTGAAAAGCACAGATACGCAGTATTTT.